This TCR beta chain was sequenced in a study of T cell responses to AZD1222 COVID-19 vaccine. This CDR3 has 16 residues. Trimming took off 2 bases at V and 0 bases at J, with 13 bases between the two ends. The germline V gene has CDR1 SGHTA and CDR2 FQGNSA. Only in-frame clones appear in the TCRdb table, and some are missing; sequencing was by immunoSEQ multiplex PCR. The table lists 100,000 to 150,000 clones, approximately 88% of them singletons. The input for sequencing was peripheral blood, taken on day 0 of AZD1222 vaccination. The V call is TRBV7-2, the J call TRBJ1-1, with TRBD1 as a possible D gene (6 bases). The clonotype originates from an adult in good health. The DNA for the CDR3 is TGTGCCAGCAGCTTATTGGGAAGGGGGTTGAACACTGAAGCTTTCTTT. It yields the protein CASSLLGRGLNTEAFF.